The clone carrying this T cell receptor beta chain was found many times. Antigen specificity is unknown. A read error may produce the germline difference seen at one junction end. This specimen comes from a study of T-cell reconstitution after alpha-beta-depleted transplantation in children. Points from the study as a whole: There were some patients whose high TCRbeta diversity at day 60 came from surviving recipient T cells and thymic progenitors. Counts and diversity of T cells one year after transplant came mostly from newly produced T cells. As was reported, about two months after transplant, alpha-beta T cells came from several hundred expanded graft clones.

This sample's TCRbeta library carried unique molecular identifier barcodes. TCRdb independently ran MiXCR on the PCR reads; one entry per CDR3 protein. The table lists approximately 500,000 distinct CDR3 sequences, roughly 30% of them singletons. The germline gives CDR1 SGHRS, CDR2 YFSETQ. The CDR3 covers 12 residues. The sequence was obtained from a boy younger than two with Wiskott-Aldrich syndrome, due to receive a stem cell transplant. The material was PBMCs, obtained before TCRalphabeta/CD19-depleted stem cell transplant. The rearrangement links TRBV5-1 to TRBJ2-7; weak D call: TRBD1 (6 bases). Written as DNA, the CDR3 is TGTGCCAGCAGTTTACAGGGCTACGAGCAGTACTTC. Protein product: CASSLQGYEQYF.